This entry lists 11 T cell receptor beta chains sequenced from one sample in a study of T cell responses to AZD1222 COVID-19 vaccine. Using immunoSEQ multiplex PCR, the repertoire was profiled, and TCRdb retains in-frame clones only, with some absent. Altogether about 210,000 clones are present, about 94% being singletons, with the ten largest covering approximately 1.5%. The source was peripheral blood, collected 28 days after the second dose of the MenACWY control vaccine. The receptors were gathered from an adult who received the MenACWY meningococcal vaccine as a control.

Note on this clone: Compared with germline, one end of the junction differs, possibly owing to a read error. The rearrangement uses TRBV4-2 and TRBJ2-3; 7 nucleotides align to TRBD1. Per germline, CDR1 LGHNA and CDR2 YNFKEQ. The CDR3 consists of 20 residues. In DNA form, the CDR3 reads TGTGCCAGCACCCAGACCTTACTTGGGCCCGGGACAGCGAGCACAGATACACAGTATTTT. Protein sequence: CASTQTLLGPGTASTDTQYF.

This clone was seen only once. The rearrangement uses TRBV24-1 and TRBJ2-5, with 9 positions matching TRBD1. Germline V lookup: CDR1 KGHDR, CDR2 SFDVKD. With 9 bases clipped from V and 3 bases from J, the junction kept 7 bases outside the gene matches. This CDR3 comprises 14 residues. The CDR3 sequence is CATSGTGIEETQYF. CDR3 DNA sequence: TGTGCCACCTCCGGGACAGGGATAGAAGAGACCCAGTACTTC.

The rearrangement uses TRBV6-5 and TRBJ2-1; D may be TRBD2 (6 bases). Trimming took off 5 bases at V and 5 bases at J, with 10 bases between the two ends. The germline gives CDR1 MNHEY, CDR2 SVGAGI. CDR3 size: 13 residues. Written as DNA, the CDR3 is TGTGCCAGCAGTAAACCGGGGGACAATGAGCAGTTCTTC. Its translation: CASSKPGDNEQFF.

The chain links TRBV30 to TRBJ2-4, with D unclear. From germline, CDR1 is GTSNPN and CDR2 SVGIG (reference sequence). CDR3 length: 11 residues. Trimming shortened V by 2 bases and J by 6 bases, and 5 bases separated the two germline ends. CDR3 sequence: CAWSSGNIQYF. The CDR3 DNA sequence: TGTGCCTGGAGTTCGGGAAACATTCAGTACTTC.

The chain recombines TRBV10-3 with TRBJ1-4; TRBD1 matches 7 bases. The J segment lost 1 base and the V segment lost 8 bases, leaving 10 bases of the junction unmatched. The CDR3 has 16 residues. The germline CDR1 and CDR2 sequences are ENHRY and SYGVKD. CDR3 in amino acids: CAISEGAVKTNEKLFF. CDR3 coding DNA: TGTGCCATCTCGGAGGGGGCGGTGAAAACTAATGAAAAACTGTTTTTT.

The rearrangement joins TRBV11-2 to TRBJ2-7, with 7 bases that match TRBD1. The CDR3 length is 13 residues. With V trimmed by 3 bases and J by 2 bases, 1 base remained unmatched. Germline-derived CDR1 and CDR2 are SGHAT and FQNNGV. Written as DNA, the CDR3 is TGTGCCAGCAGCTTCGGACAGGCCTACGAGCAGTACTTC. This sequence encodes CASSFGQAYEQYF.

The V gene is TRBV9, the J gene TRBJ2-2; weak D call: TRBD2 (6 bases). The CDR3 spans 13 residues. Per the germline V gene, CDR1 is SGDLS and CDR2 is YYNGEE. Trimming removed 8 bases from V and 3 bases from J, with 11 bases in between. The CDR3 spells CASSRDYTGELFF. The CDR3 bases are TGTGCCAGTAGCCGGGACTACACCGGGGAGCTGTTTTTT.

The chain carries TRBV5-6 and TRBJ2-7; either TRBD1 or TRBD2 may fit D (5 bases each). CDR1 is SGHDT, CDR2 YYEEEE, per germline. The CDR3 loop spans 16 amino acids. Between the trimmed V and J ends, which lost 3 bases and 5 bases, there was a span of 21 bases. The CDR3 protein is CASSSTGTEIGDEQYF. CDR3 DNA sequence: TGTGCCAGCAGCTCTACCGGGACGGAGATAGGAGACGAGCAGTACTTC.

This clone has only one observation. This sequence joins TRBV7-3 and TRBJ2-7, with D perhaps matching TRBD1 or TRBD2 (5 bases each). Germline V gives CDR1 SGHTA, CDR2 FQGTGA. The CDR3 contains 15 residues. Trimming cost V 1 base and J 6 bases, with 16 bases left between them. The CDR3 is CASSLRPGDGGEQYF. DNA of the CDR3: TGTGCCAGCAGCTTAAGGCCCGGGGATGGGGGCGAGCAGTACTTC.

This chain connects TRBV7-9 to TRBJ1-2, with TRBD1 identical over 9 bases. The ends lost 4 bases at V and 5 bases at J; junction bases unmatched: 5. Germline V gene data show CDR1 as SEHNR and CDR2 as FQNEAQ (reference sequence). This CDR3 is 14 amino acids long. The CDR3: CASSSKGTGYGYTF. CDR3 sequence (DNA): TGTGCCAGCAGCTCAAAGGGGACAGGGTATGGCTACACCTTC.

The chain couples TRBV10-3 to TRBJ1-6; the D is unclear. V was shortened by 7 bases and J by 0 bases, with 4 bases between the two germline ends. CDR3 size: 13 residues. The germline gives CDR1 ENHRY, CDR2 SYGVKD. The CDR3 region is CAITDSYNSPLHF. CDR3 DNA: TGTGCCATCACCGACTCCTATAATTCACCCCTCCACTTT.